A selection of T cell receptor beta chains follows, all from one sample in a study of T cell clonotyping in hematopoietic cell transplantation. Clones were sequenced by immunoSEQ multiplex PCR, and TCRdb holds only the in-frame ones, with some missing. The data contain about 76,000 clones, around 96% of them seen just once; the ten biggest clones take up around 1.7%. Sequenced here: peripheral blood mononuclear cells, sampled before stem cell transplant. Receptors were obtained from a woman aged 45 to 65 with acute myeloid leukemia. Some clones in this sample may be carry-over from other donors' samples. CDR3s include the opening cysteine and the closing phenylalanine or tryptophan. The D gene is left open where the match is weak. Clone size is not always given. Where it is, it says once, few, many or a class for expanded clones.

CDR3aa: CAPAVGRNSPLHF
CDR3nt: TGTGCCCCGGCCGTGGGCCGGAATTCACCCCTCCACTTT
d_gene: .
v_gene: TRBV2
j_gene: TRBJ1-6
abundance: .

CDR3aa: CASSPPNQPQHF
CDR3nt: TGTGCCAGCAGCCCCCCGAATCAGCCCCAGCATTTT
d_gene: .
v_gene: TRBV28
j_gene: TRBJ1-5
abundance: .

CDR3aa: CASKAGGGYEQYF
CDR3nt: TGCGCCAGCAAGGCGGGAGGGGGTTACGAGCAGTACTTC
d_gene: TRBD2
v_gene: TRBV5-1
j_gene: TRBJ2-7
abundance: .

CDR3aa: CASSPENRGANTEAFF
CDR3nt: TGCGCCAGCAGCCCGGAGAACAGGGGAGCGAACACTGAAGCTTTCTTT
d_gene: TRBD1
v_gene: TRBV5-1
j_gene: TRBJ1-1
abundance: .

CDR3aa: CAWSFGAGEQYF
CDR3nt: TGTGCCTGGAGTTTCGGGGCGGGGGAGCAGTACTTC
d_gene: .
v_gene: TRBV30
j_gene: TRBJ2-7
abundance: .

CDR3aa: CASSRGFPTYGYTF
CDR3nt: TGTGCCAGTAGTAGAGGTTTCCCCACCTATGGCTACACCTTC
d_gene: .
v_gene: TRBV19
j_gene: TRBJ1-2
abundance: .

CDR3aa: CASTTGGYQETQYF
CDR3nt: TGTGCCAGCACCACCGGGGGGTACCAAGAGACCCAGTACTTC
d_gene: TRBD2
v_gene: TRBV5-4
j_gene: TRBJ2-5
abundance: .

CDR3aa: CASSPGQGTEAFF
CDR3nt: TGCGCCAGCAGCCCAGGACAGGGCACTGAAGCTTTCTTT
d_gene: TRBD1
v_gene: TRBV5-1
j_gene: TRBJ1-1
abundance: .

CDR3aa: CAISESWGADGYTF
CDR3nt: TGTGCCATCAGTGAGTCGTGGGGGGCTGATGGCTACACCTTC
d_gene: .
v_gene: TRBV10-3
j_gene: TRBJ1-2
abundance: .

CDR3aa: CASGAGGSYEQYF
CDR3nt: TGTGCCAGCGGAGCGGGCGGGTCCTACGAGCAGTACTTC
d_gene: .
v_gene: TRBV6-1
j_gene: TRBJ2-7
abundance: .

CDR3aa: CASSLLSSSYEQYF
CDR3nt: TGTGCCAGCAGCTTACTCTCGAGCTCCTACGAGCAGTACTTC
d_gene: .
v_gene: TRBV7-8
j_gene: TRBJ2-7
abundance: few

CDR3aa: CASKQGSGNTIYF
CDR3nt: TGTGCCAGTAAACAGGGGTCCGGAAACACCATATATTTT
d_gene: TRBD1
v_gene: TRBV6-5
j_gene: TRBJ1-3
abundance: .

CDR3aa: CASRPAGGLVLGELFF
CDR3nt: TGCGCCAGCAGGCCCGCGGGGGGGCTAGTTCTCGGGGAGCTGTTTTTT
d_gene: TRBD2
v_gene: TRBV5-1
j_gene: TRBJ2-2
abundance: .

CDR3aa: CSARVGFEQYF
CDR3nt: TGCAGTGCTAGAGTGGGTTTCGAGCAGTACTTC
d_gene: .
v_gene: TRBV20-1
j_gene: TRBJ2-7
abundance: .

CDR3aa: CASSPIHQPGGEQYF
CDR3nt: TGCGCCAGCAGCCCAATACACCAACCCGGGGGGGAGCAGTACTTC
d_gene: TRBD2
v_gene: TRBV5-1
j_gene: TRBJ2-7
abundance: once

CDR3aa: CASSAEGWTEAFF
CDR3nt: TGTGCCAGCAGTGCCGAAGGTTGGACTGAAGCTTTCTTT
d_gene: .
v_gene: TRBV6-4
j_gene: TRBJ1-1
abundance: .

CDR3aa: CASSLDRGRRSDGYTF
CDR3nt: TGTGCCAGCAGTCTCGACAGGGGGCGTAGGTCGGATGGCTACACCTTC
d_gene: TRBD1
v_gene: TRBV5-6
j_gene: TRBJ1-2
abundance: .

CDR3aa: CASSGHSFTDQPQHF
CDR3nt: TGTGCCAGCAGTGGGCATTCCTTTACCGATCAGCCCCAGCATTTT
d_gene: .
v_gene: TRBV6-1
j_gene: TRBJ1-5
abundance: .

CDR3aa: CSVEGGTSGSTYEQYF
CDR3nt: TGCAGCGTTGAGGGGGGCACTAGCGGGAGTACCTACGAGCAGTACTTC
d_gene: TRBD2
v_gene: TRBV29-1
j_gene: TRBJ2-7
abundance: .

CDR3aa: CASSRRGVNTQYF
CDR3nt: TGTGCCAGCAGCCGCCGCGGGGTGAATACGCAGTATTTT
d_gene: .
v_gene: TRBV14
j_gene: TRBJ2-3
abundance: .

CDR3aa: CASSRGGTTNTGELFF
CDR3nt: TGTGCCAGCAGCCGAGGCGGGACAACGAACACCGGGGAGCTGTTTTTT
d_gene: .
v_gene: TRBV5-4
j_gene: TRBJ2-2
abundance: .

CDR3aa: CASSLWGGVSNQPQHF
CDR3nt: TGTGCCAGCAGCTTGTGGGGGGGGGTAAGCAATCAGCCCCAGCATTTT
d_gene: .
v_gene: TRBV5-6
j_gene: TRBJ1-5
abundance: .

CDR3aa: CASSSVDRGTQTQYF
CDR3nt: TGTGCCAGCAGCTCAGTAGACAGGGGGACTCAGACCCAGTACTTC
d_gene: TRBD1
v_gene: TRBV9
j_gene: TRBJ2-5
abundance: .

CDR3aa: CASSRDRAQPQHF
CDR3nt: TGTGCCAGCAGCCGTGACAGGGCTCAGCCCCAGCATTTT
d_gene: TRBD1
v_gene: TRBV6-6
j_gene: TRBJ1-5
abundance: .

CDR3aa: CASSQLTINEQFF
CDR3nt: TGCGCCAGCAGCCAATTAACTATCAATGAGCAGTTCTTC
d_gene: .
v_gene: TRBV4-1
j_gene: TRBJ2-1
abundance: .

CDR3aa: CASSPPAGGDYGYTF
CDR3nt: TGTGCCAGCAGCCCCCCTGCAGGGGGCGACTATGGCTACACCTTC
d_gene: TRBD1
v_gene: TRBV13
j_gene: TRBJ1-2
abundance: .

CDR3aa: CASSFGTGYEQYF
CDR3nt: TGTGCCAGCAGCTTCGGGACAGGGTACGAGCAGTACTTC
d_gene: TRBD1
v_gene: TRBV7-6
j_gene: TRBJ2-7
abundance: .

CDR3aa: CASSSRLAAHNEQFF
CDR3nt: TGTGCCAGCAGCTCCCGACTAGCGGCACACAATGAGCAGTTCTTC
d_gene: TRBD2
v_gene: TRBV7-8
j_gene: TRBJ2-1
abundance: .

CDR3aa: CATQQGGNTEAFF
CDR3nt: TGTGCCACTCAACAGGGCGGGAACACTGAAGCTTTCTTT
d_gene: .
v_gene: TRBV27
j_gene: TRBJ1-1
abundance: .

CDR3aa: CASSSQVGRGDEQFF
CDR3nt: TGTGCCAGCAGCTCCCAGGTGGGAAGGGGGGATGAGCAGTTCTTC
d_gene: .
v_gene: TRBV7-2
j_gene: TRBJ2-1
abundance: .

CDR3aa: CASSYRDINYGYTF
CDR3nt: TGTGCCAGCTCTTACCGGGACATCAACTATGGCTACACCTTC
d_gene: .
v_gene: TRBV2
j_gene: TRBJ1-2
abundance: .

CDR3aa: CSVEEKRGTYGYTF
CDR3nt: TGCAGCGTTGAAGAAAAAAGGGGAACCTATGGCTACACCTTC
d_gene: .
v_gene: TRBV29-1
j_gene: TRBJ1-2
abundance: .

CDR3aa: CASNEQFF
CDR3nt: TGTGCCAGCAATGAGCAGTTCTTC
d_gene: .
v_gene: TRBV6-1
j_gene: TRBJ2-1
abundance: .

CDR3aa: CASGHLAGEYNEQFF
CDR3nt: TGCGCCAGCGGCCACCTAGCGGGGGAATACAATGAGCAGTTCTTC
d_gene: TRBD2
v_gene: TRBV5-1
j_gene: TRBJ2-1
abundance: .

CDR3aa: CASSFYGSWDNEQFF
CDR3nt: TGTGCCAGCAGCTTCTACGGGAGTTGGGACAATGAGCAGTTCTTC
d_gene: .
v_gene: TRBV5-4
j_gene: TRBJ2-1
abundance: .

CDR3aa: CASSLPGLAGTDTQYF
CDR3nt: TGCGCCAGCAGCTTACCGGGACTAGCGGGCACAGATACGCAGTATTTT
d_gene: TRBD2
v_gene: TRBV5-1
j_gene: TRBJ2-3
abundance: .

CDR3aa: CASSYGGGNEKLFF
CDR3nt: TGTGCCAGCAGTTATGGCGGGGGTAATGAAAAACTGTTTTTT
d_gene: .
v_gene: TRBV6-5
j_gene: TRBJ1-4
abundance: .

CDR3aa: CSVESQEIGAQYF
CDR3nt: TGCAGCGTTGAGTCCCAGGAAATAGGGGCCCAGTACTTC
d_gene: .
v_gene: TRBV29-1
j_gene: TRBJ2-5
abundance: once

CDR3aa: CASTLTGPAKNIQYF
CDR3nt: TGTGCCAGCACTCTAACCGGGCCCGCCAAAAACATTCAGTACTTC
d_gene: .
v_gene: TRBV11-2
j_gene: TRBJ2-4
abundance: .

CDR3aa: CASSPPDRAKNIQYF
CDR3nt: TGCGCCAGCAGCCCACCGGACAGGGCCAAAAACATTCAGTACTTC
d_gene: TRBD1
v_gene: TRBV5-1
j_gene: TRBJ2-4
abundance: .

CDR3aa: CASSFYPNQPQHF
CDR3nt: TGTGCTAGCAGCTTCTATCCGAATCAGCCCCAGCATTTT
d_gene: .
v_gene: TRBV7-7
j_gene: TRBJ1-5
abundance: .

CDR3aa: CASSWTSGGHNEQFF
CDR3nt: TGCGCCAGCAGCTGGACTAGCGGGGGACACAATGAGCAGTTCTTC
d_gene: TRBD2
v_gene: TRBV5-1
j_gene: TRBJ2-1
abundance: .

CDR3aa: CASRVSSGAYNEQFF
CDR3nt: TGTGCCAGTAGGGTCTCTAGCGGGGCCTACAATGAGCAGTTCTTC
d_gene: TRBD2
v_gene: TRBV19
j_gene: TRBJ2-1
abundance: .

CDR3aa: CASSLGGTDYGYTF
CDR3nt: TGCGCCAGCAGCTTGGGAGGGACCGATTATGGCTACACCTTC
d_gene: .
v_gene: TRBV5-1
j_gene: TRBJ1-2
abundance: few

CDR3aa: CASSPQGSGANVLTF
CDR3nt: TGTGCCAGCAGTCCACAGGGCTCTGGGGCCAACGTCCTGACTTTC
d_gene: .
v_gene: TRBV6-1
j_gene: TRBJ2-6
abundance: .

CDR3aa: CAWRRGDEKLFF
CDR3nt: TGTGCCTGGAGAAGGGGAGATGAAAAACTGTTTTTT
d_gene: .
v_gene: TRBV30
j_gene: TRBJ1-4
abundance: .

CDR3aa: CSVAENSGANVLTF
CDR3nt: TGCAGCGTAGCAGAAAACTCTGGGGCCAACGTCCTGACTTTC
d_gene: .
v_gene: TRBV29-1
j_gene: TRBJ2-6
abundance: once

CDR3aa: CSVRTGNNQPQHF
CDR3nt: TGCAGCGTTCGGACAGGCAACAATCAGCCCCAGCATTTT
d_gene: TRBD1
v_gene: TRBV29-1
j_gene: TRBJ1-5
abundance: .

CDR3aa: CASSGDTSSYNEQFF
CDR3nt: TGCGCCAGCAGCGGGGACACGAGCTCCTACAATGAGCAGTTCTTC
d_gene: .
v_gene: TRBV5-1
j_gene: TRBJ2-1
abundance: .

CDR3aa: CASSDTGELFF
CDR3nt: TGTGCCAGCAGCGACACCGGGGAGCTGTTTTTT
d_gene: .
v_gene: TRBV6-1
j_gene: TRBJ2-2
abundance: .

CDR3aa: CASSVSRQGTATNEKLFF
CDR3nt: TGTGCCAGCAGTGTATCGCGACAGGGTACTGCAACTAATGAAAAACTGTTTTTT
d_gene: TRBD1
v_gene: TRBV2
j_gene: TRBJ1-4
abundance: .

CDR3aa: CASSSGLVNTGELFF
CDR3nt: TGTGCCAGCAGTTCGGGACTAGTCAACACCGGGGAGCTGTTTTTT
d_gene: TRBD2
v_gene: TRBV25-1
j_gene: TRBJ2-2
abundance: .

CDR3aa: CASSQPWDRGDGYTF
CDR3nt: TGTGCCAGCAGCCAACCCTGGGACAGGGGGGATGGCTACACCTTC
d_gene: TRBD1
v_gene: TRBV25-1
j_gene: TRBJ1-2
abundance: .